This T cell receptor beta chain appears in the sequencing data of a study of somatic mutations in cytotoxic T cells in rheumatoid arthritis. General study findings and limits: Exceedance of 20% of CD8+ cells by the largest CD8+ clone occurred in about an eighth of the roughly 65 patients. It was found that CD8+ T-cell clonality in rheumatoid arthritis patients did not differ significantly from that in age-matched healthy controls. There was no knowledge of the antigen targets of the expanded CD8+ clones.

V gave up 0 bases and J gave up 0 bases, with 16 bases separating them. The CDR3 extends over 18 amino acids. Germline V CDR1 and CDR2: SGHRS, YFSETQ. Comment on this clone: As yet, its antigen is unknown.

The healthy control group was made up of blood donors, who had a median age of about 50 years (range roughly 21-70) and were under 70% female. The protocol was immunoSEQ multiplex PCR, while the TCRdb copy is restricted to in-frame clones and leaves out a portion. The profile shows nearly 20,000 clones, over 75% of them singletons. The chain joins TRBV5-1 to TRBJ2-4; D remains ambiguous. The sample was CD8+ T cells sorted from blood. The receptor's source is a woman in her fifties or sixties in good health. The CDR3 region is CASSLVGTTRLAKNIQYF. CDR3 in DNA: TGCGCCAGCAGCTTGGTGGGAACGACAAGACTAGCCAAAAACATTCAGTACTTC. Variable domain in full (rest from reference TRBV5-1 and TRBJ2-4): KAGVTQTPRYLIKTRGQQVTLSCSPISGHRSVSWYQQTPGQGLQFLFEYFSETQRNKGNFPGRFSGRQFSNSRSEMNVSTLELGDSALYLCASSLVGTTRLAKNIQYFGAGTRLSVL.